The 31 T cell receptor beta chains below all came from one sample that was sequenced in a study of cytomegalovirus exposure and HLA in healthy donors. With 60 Vbeta and 13 Jbeta primers, the PCR was carried out. Using immunoSEQ multiplex PCR, the repertoire was profiled, and TCRdb retains in-frame clones only, with some absent. The table includes 110,000 to 150,000 clones, around 75% detected once. The sample consisted of PBMCs. The receptors originated from a man between 60 and 75 years old in good health and CMV-seronegative.

The V gene is TRBV9, the J gene TRBJ1-3, with TRBD1 matching 9 bases. CDR3 size: 16 residues. Germline V gene sequence: CDR1 SGDLS, CDR2 YYNGEE. Unmatched junction bases numbered 12, after V lost 5 bases and J lost 6 bases. In nucleotides, the CDR3 is TGTGCCAGCAGTCGTACCGGGACAGGGCCAGCAAACACCATATATTTT. Protein sequence: CASSRTGTGPANTIYF.

This chain uses TRBV27 with TRBJ1-4; 9 bases match TRBD1. Trimming at V came to 8 bases and at J to 6 bases, leaving 7 bases not matched to a gene. Germline V gives CDR1 MNHEY, CDR2 SMNVEV (reference sequence). CDR3 length: 14 residues. The CDR3 spells CASANRGLDEKLFF. For the CDR3, the DNA is TGTGCCAGCGCTAACAGGGGGCTGGATGAAAAACTGTTTTTT.

V gene TRBV5-4 combines with J gene TRBJ1-1, with 9 bases matching TRBD1. Germline V CDR1 and CDR2: SGHNT, YYREEE (reference sequence). CDR3 size: 15 residues. V trimming: 5 bases; J trimming: 7 bases; junction bases outside the gene matches: 12. For the CDR3, the DNA is TGTGCCAGCAGTCTTACGGGACAGGGTCGATTTGAAGCTTTCTTT. This translates into CASSLTGQGRFEAFF.

The V call is TRBV9, the J call TRBJ1-5, with a possible D match to TRBD1 (5 bases). CDR3 size: 19 residues. CDR1 SGDLS and CDR2 YYNGEE come from the germline V gene. Trimming left V 0 bases short and J 2 bases short, with 21 bases between. CDR3 DNA sequence: TGTGCCAGCAGCGTAGAGCCCATCAGGGTGGGGGAGGGCAATCAGCCCCAGCATTTT. It specifies CASSVEPIRVGEGNQPQHF.

The V gene is TRBV19, the J gene TRBJ1-1; D may be TRBD1 (5 bases). The CDR3 is 16 residues long. The germline V gene encodes CDR1 LNHDA and CDR2 SQIVND (reference sequence). Trimming stripped 4 bases from V and 1 base from J, with 16 bases between. The CDR3 DNA is TGTGCCAGTAGTAACCCAGGGAAGTTCTCGAACACTGAAGCTTTCTTT. The encoded protein is CASSNPGKFSNTEAFF. Based on the CDR3 plus reference TRBV19 and TRBJ1-1, the full variable domain is DGGITQSPKYLFRKEGQNVTLSCEQNLNHDAMYWYRQDPGQGLRLIYYSQIVNDFQKGDIAEGYSVSREKKESFPLTVTSAQKNPTAFYLCASSNPGKFSNTEAFFGQGTRLTVV.

CDR3 in DNA: TGTGCCAGCAGGCATGGGGGCGCCGGGGACGAGCAGTACTTC. Its translation is CASRHGGAGDEQYF. The V and J genes are TRBV6-1 and TRBJ2-7, with D possibly matching TRBD1 (6 bases). The ends were cut back, 6 bases at V and 5 bases at J, with 17 bases in the middle. Germline-derived CDR1 and CDR2 are MNHNS and SASEGT. The CDR3 length is 14 residues.

The chain couples TRBV19 to TRBJ2-6; 9 bases align to TRBD1. The CDR3 is 18 amino acids. Germline trimming cut 5 bases from V and 1 base from J; bases unmatched to any gene: 9. From germline, CDR1 is LNHDA and CDR2 SQIVND (reference sequence). This CDR3 reads CASSGGTGKRSGANVLTF. As DNA, the CDR3 is TGTGCCAGTAGTGGGGGGACAGGGAAACGGTCTGGGGCCAACGTCCTGACTTTC.

V and J are TRBV2 and TRBJ2-7; 13 nucleotides line up with TRBD2. The CDR3 has 13 amino acids. The germline V gene encodes CDR1 SNHLY and CDR2 FYNNEI. V shed 8 bases, J shed 5 bases, and the junction held 3 bases outside the gene matches. This CDR3 reads CASSGTSGNEQYF. The CDR3 nucleotides are TGTGCCAGCTCAGGGACTAGCGGGAACGAGCAGTACTTC.

This rearrangement joins TRBV19 to TRBJ1-5, with D possibly being TRBD1 (6 bases). With 1 base removed from V and 6 bases from J, the gap between germline ends came to 13 bases. This CDR3 region has 15 residues. Germline lookup yields CDR1 LNHDA and CDR2 SQIVND (reference sequence). The CDR3 bases are TGTGCCAGTAGTATAGTACGGGGGGCTGGTCAGCCCCAGCATTTT. Translation gives CASSIVRGAGQPQHF.

This chain connects TRBV9 to TRBJ2-1; TRBD1 aligns across 9 bases. The CDR3 is made up of 18 amino acids. Germline V gives CDR1 SGDLS, CDR2 YYNGEE. V lost 2 bases and J lost 1; bases outside the gene matches: 10. DNA for the CDR3: TGTGCCAGCAGCGTTTCCACAGGGGGCGCGGGATCCTACAATGAGCAGTTCTTC. Its protein product is CASSVSTGGAGSYNEQFF.

This clone has only one observation. The chain carries TRBV7-2 and TRBJ1-4; D unresolved. V was clipped by 5 bases and J by 4 bases, with 11 bases between them. CDR1 and CDR2 from the germline V gene are SGHTA and FQGNSA. The CDR3 is 14 amino acids. The CDR3 loop reads CASSLARVNEKLFF. CDR3 bases: TGTGCCAGCAGCCTGGCCCGGGTTAATGAAAAACTGTTTTTT. Filled out from reference TRBV7-2 and TRBJ1-4, the complete variable domain reads GAGVSQSPSNKVTEKGKDVELRCDPISGHTALYWYRQSLGQGLEFLIYFQGNSAPDKSGLPSDRFSAERTGGSVSTLTIQRTQQEDSAVYLCASSLARVNEKLFFGSGTQLSVL.

The chain recombines TRBV7-2 with TRBJ2-7, with a possible D match to TRBD2 (5 bases). Trimming stripped 1 base from V and 5 bases from J, with 12 bases between. In germline, CDR1 is SGHTA, CDR2 FQGNSA. This CDR3 comprises 14 residues. The CDR3 loop reads CASSLVSDFDEQYF. CDR3 coding DNA: TGTGCCAGCAGCTTAGTTAGCGACTTCGACGAGCAGTACTTC.

This chain links TRBV6-1 with TRBJ1-2, with TRBD1 matching over 7 bases. The V gene's germline CDR1 is MNHNS and CDR2 SASEGT. The length of the CDR3 is 13 residues. V was clipped by 8 bases and J by 0 bases; unmatched bases: 3. For the CDR3, the DNA is TGTGCCAGCTGGGACAGCACTAACTATGGCTACACCTTC. It yields the protein CASWDSTNYGYTF.

This chain uses TRBV9 with TRBJ2-2, with 8 bases aligning to TRBD2. The CDR3 sequence is 17 residues long. The germline CDR1 and CDR2 sequences are SGDLS and YYNGEE. V was clipped by 0 bases and J by 4 bases; unmatched bases: 8. DNA of the CDR3: TGTGCCAGCAGCGTAGTGCCAGCGGGAGTGGGCACCGGGGAGCTGTTTTTT. It translates to CASSVVPAGVGTGELFF.

In its sample, this clone was seen once. The gene calls are TRBV5-6 and TRBJ1-5, with 9 bases lining up with TRBD1. This CDR3 comprises 16 residues. The V and J ends lost 4 bases and 5 bases, in that order; junction bases with no gene match: 10. Germline loops: CDR1 SGHDT, CDR2 YYEEEE. CDR3 sequence reads: CASSTGTGTMDQPQHF. The CDR3, as DNA: TGTGCCAGCAGCACCGGGACAGGGACAATGGATCAGCCCCAGCATTTT.

This chain links TRBV30 with TRBJ1-1, with no clear D. Germline V lookup: CDR1 GTSNPN, CDR2 SVGIG (reference sequence). The CDR3 is 12 amino acids. Trimming pared 5 bases from V and 0 bases from J, leaving 7 bases between. The CDR3 region is CAWGPMNTEAFF. For the CDR3, the DNA is TGTGCCTGGGGGCCTATGAACACTGAAGCTTTCTTT.

In its sample, this clone was seen once. The chain carries TRBV5-1 and TRBJ1-5, with 10 nucleotides matching TRBD1. CDR1 is SGHRS, CDR2 YFSETQ, per germline. The CDR3 consists of 17 residues. The V segment lost 2 bases and the J segment 3 bases; nucleotides outside the gene matches: 8. The CDR3 is CASSFQGTGVDNQPQHF. The CDR3 bases are TGCGCCAGCAGCTTCCAGGGGACAGGGGTTGACAATCAGCCCCAGCATTTT.

The chain links TRBV5-1 to TRBJ2-1; TRBD2 agrees at 14 bases. This CDR3 has 15 residues. The ends lost 7 bases at V and 6 bases at J; junction bases unmatched: 6. In germline, CDR1 is SGHRS, CDR2 YFSETQ. In nucleotides, the CDR3 is TGCGCCAGCGAGCTTGGGACTAGCGGGAGCAATGAGCAGTTCTTC. Translated, it gives CASELGTSGSNEQFF.

Remarks on this clone: Different DNA sequences within this sample yield the same CDR3. This chain links TRBV7-2 with TRBJ1-2; D perhaps matches TRBD1 (6 bases). V was pared by 1 base and J by 2 bases, with 11 bases between. The CDR3 has 15 residues. Germline V gene lookup returns CDR1 SGHTA and CDR2 FQGNSA. CDR3 nucleotide sequence: TGTGCCAGCAGCTTAGGCAGGGGCAGAAACTATGGCTACACCTTC. Its translation is CASSLGRGRNYGYTF.

The chain is built from TRBV5-8 and TRBJ2-3, with 9 bases matching TRBD2. CDR3 length: 18 residues. Unmatched junction bases numbered 11, after V lost 0 bases and J lost 3 bases. Germline V gives CDR1 SGHTS, CDR2 YDEGEE. CDR3 amino acids: CASSLEFRREGGTDTQYF. CDR3 DNA sequence: TGTGCCAGCAGCTTGGAGTTTCGGCGGGAGGGCGGGACAGATACGCAGTATTTT.

The rearrangement joins TRBV14 to TRBJ2-7; tentatively, D is TRBD2 (6 bases). CDR1 and CDR2 (germline): SGHDN, FVKESK. V lost 4 bases, J lost 3 bases, and 10 bases lay in between. The CDR3 is 13 residues long. CDR3 loop: CASSLTSYYEQYF. The CDR3 DNA is TGTGCCAGCAGCCTGACTAGTTACTACGAGCAGTACTTC.

The rearrangement joins TRBV19 to TRBJ2-2, with TRBD1 identical over 7 bases. Germline loops: CDR1 LNHDA, CDR2 SQIVND (reference sequence). This CDR3 has 12 amino acids. In DNA form, the CDR3 reads TGTGCGACAGGGTTAACATACGGGGAGCTGTTTTTT. It translates to CATGLTYGELFF.

This chain uses TRBV19 with TRBJ2-7, with 8 bases fitting TRBD1. Germline V gene lookup returns CDR1 LNHDA and CDR2 SQIVND (reference sequence). The CDR3 is 18 amino acids. J lost 3 bases, V lost 1 base, and 14 bases had no gene match. CDR3 nucleotide sequence: TGTGCCAGTAGTATAGGATCGCTCCGGACAGGGATCTTCTACGAGCAGTACTTC. This codes for CASSIGSLRTGIFYEQYF.

J is TRBJ2-2 and V is TRBV19; 9 nucleotides line up with TRBD1. The CDR3 covers 14 residues. Unmatched junction bases numbered 4, after V lost 8 bases and J lost 3 bases. CDR1 and CDR2 from the germline V gene are LNHDA and SQIVND (reference sequence). In nucleotides, the CDR3 is TGTGCCAGTTCTTGGACAGGGGACACCGGGGAGCTGTTTTTT. Translated: CASSWTGDTGELFF. Using reference TRBV19 and TRBJ2-2 for the parts outside the CDR3, the full variable domain is DGGITQSPKYLFRKEGQNVTLSCEQNLNHDAMYWYRQDPGQGLRLIYYSQIVNDFQKGDIAEGYSVSREKKESFPLTVTSAQKNPTAFYLCASSWTGDTGELFFGEGSRLTVL.

This clone was counted a few times. The V gene is TRBV5-1, the J gene TRBJ2-5; 10 nucleotides align to TRBD1. CDR1 and CDR2 (germline): SGHRS, YFSETQ. The length of the CDR3 is 16 residues. V shed 2 bases and J 5 bases; nucleotides not matched to a gene: 9. For the CDR3, the DNA is TGCGCCAGCAGCTTATCAGGGGACAGGGGTTTGGAGACCCAGTACTTC. Translated: CASSLSGDRGLETQYF.

The chain has TRBV5-1 and TRBJ2-5; D unresolved. CDR1 and CDR2 (germline): SGHRS, YFSETQ. V was cut by 4 bases and J by 4 bases, with 11 bases left in between. The CDR3 sequence is 13 residues long. CDR3 sequence: CASSAVFAETQYF. The CDR3 nucleotides read TGCGCCAGCAGCGCGGTCTTTGCAGAGACCCAGTACTTC.

V gene TRBV6-5 combines with J gene TRBJ2-3, with D unresolved. V was pared by 10 bases and J by 6 bases, with 8 bases between. Germline V gene lookup returns CDR1 MNHEY and CDR2 SVGAGI. CDR3 length: 10 residues. CDR3 DNA: TGTGCCACCTCGTTGGATACGCAGTATTTT. It specifies CATSLDTQYF.

This rearrangement joins TRBV18 to TRBJ2-7, with TRBD1 matching 10 bases. The CDR3 length is 13 residues. J gave up 5 bases and V 4 bases, and 2 bases lay outside the gene matches. Germline V gene sequence: CDR1 KGHSH, CDR2 LQKENI. CDR3 bases: TGTGCCAGCTCACTGGGGACAGGGGACGAGCAGTACTTC. It specifies CASSLGTGDEQYF. Full variable domain (rest looked up from reference TRBV18 and TRBJ2-7): NAGVMQNPRHLVRRRGQEARLRCSPMKGHSHVYWYRQLPEEGLKFMVYLQKENIIDESGMPKERFSAEFPKEGPSILRIQQVVRGDSAAYFCASSLGTGDEQYFGPGTRLTVT.

J is TRBJ1-1 and V is TRBV28, with TRBD1 identical over 7 bases. Germline CDR1 is MDHEN and CDR2 is SYDVKM. With 7 bases clipped from V and 4 bases from J, the junction kept 9 bases outside the gene matches. The CDR3 is made up of 14 amino acids. CDR3 nucleotides: TGTGCCAGCATCTTGACAGGGCGAAGCACTGAAGCTTTCTTT. It translates to CASILTGRSTEAFF.

This chain joins TRBV27 and TRBJ2-3; a weak D match, TRBD2 (5 bases). V was shortened by 5 bases and J by 2 bases, with 17 bases between the two germline ends. The CDR3 loop spans 16 amino acids. The germline V gene has CDR1 MNHEY and CDR2 SMNVEV (reference sequence). CDR3 nucleotide sequence: TGTGCCAGCAGTCAAAGGACGGAGGCCGCCACAGATACGCAGTATTTT. Encoded protein: CASSQRTEAATDTQYF.

The V gene is TRBV4-2, the J gene TRBJ2-7, with D perhaps matching TRBD1 (6 bases). CDR1 is LGHNA and CDR2 is YNFKEQ in the germline V gene. This CDR3 is built from 14 residues. The germline V and J ends were trimmed by 3 bases and 1 base, with 10 bases remaining between them. The CDR3 reads CASSQGTNSYEQYF. In DNA, the CDR3 is TGTGCCAGCAGCCAGGGGACAAATTCCTACGAGCAGTACTTC.